The present T cell receptor beta chain was sequenced within a study of blood T cell repertoires in COVID-19 (dated by TCRdb to 2020 to 2021). Concerning the study at large: The collaborator samples originated in the United States, Italy and Spain and spanned the acute and convalescent phases of COVID-19. Subjects who had been exposed to COVID-19, were actively infected with it, or had recovered from it provided the deeply sampled blood TCRbeta repertoires that made up the dataset. A freely available public database, intended as a resource for researchers studying the immune response to SARS-CoV-2, is where the repertoires were released. Where available, HLA class I and class II types were taken from metadata supplied by the sample provider and were not determined by assay-based typing. The samples were drawn from two sources: the first 160 participants of the ongoing ImmuneRACE study, and fewer than 1,500 subjects contributed by 6 global collaborators. The material from the prospective study consisted of cDNA or gDNA derived from T cells, B-cell-depleted T cells, or PBMCs. The sample metadata nearly always contained a de-identified subject ID, COVID-19 status, age in years and sex. General study outcomes and caveats: The quantity of clinical and demographic metadata differed by source and by participant and was supplied without curation.

The immunoSEQ Assay, a bias-controlled multiplex PCR, was used to amplify TCRbeta CDR3 regions from genomic DNA. As for how the authors treated the data: Within the assay, amplification of reference gene primers was used to estimate how many nucleated cells each sample contained. Sequence reads were collapsed and filtered to measure the absolute abundance of every unique TCRbeta CDR3 rearrangement. For each sample, productive Simpson clonality was calculated as the square root of Simpson's diversity index over productive rearrangements. As stored in TCRdb, this immuneACCESS dataset retains in-frame rearrangements with V and J assigned. A fraction of the clones does not appear; measured against another copy, unresolved V genes explain less than half of the discrepancy, and the remainder lacks a known reason. The V and J calls and the clone size are those of that table, but D and trimming were determined from the DNA. For this sample the table gives under 60,000 clones, of which around 82% were detected only once. The leading ten clones occupy 7% to 7.5% of the sample.

The CDR3 spans 15 residues, from the cysteine through the phenylalanine. Only the CDR3 portion is preserved as DNA: 45 bases, with reading frame beginning at the first base. Via the germline V gene, CDR1 is SGHTS and CDR2 YDEGEE. V is cut back by 4 bases and J by 8 bases, with 13 bases in the junction unmatched. The collaborating institutions used their own protocols to collect whole blood in K2EDTA tubes. For TCRbeta analysis, collaborators shipped samples as frozen whole blood, isolated PBMCs, or DNA extracted from either of those sample types. Of note for this clone: It lacks a known antigen. Per-nucleotide qualities are absent, and no much larger clonotype sits a single base away.

This sequence uses TRBV5-8 and TRBJ1-2, with 8 middle bases fitting TRBD1. The sample comprised peripheral blood. The receptor was isolated from a man in his forties with acute or convalescent COVID-19. The CDR3 sequence is CASSPPRTRTGGYTF. The DNA reads TGTGCCAGCAGCCCACCCCGTACCCGGACAGGGGGCTACACCTTC.